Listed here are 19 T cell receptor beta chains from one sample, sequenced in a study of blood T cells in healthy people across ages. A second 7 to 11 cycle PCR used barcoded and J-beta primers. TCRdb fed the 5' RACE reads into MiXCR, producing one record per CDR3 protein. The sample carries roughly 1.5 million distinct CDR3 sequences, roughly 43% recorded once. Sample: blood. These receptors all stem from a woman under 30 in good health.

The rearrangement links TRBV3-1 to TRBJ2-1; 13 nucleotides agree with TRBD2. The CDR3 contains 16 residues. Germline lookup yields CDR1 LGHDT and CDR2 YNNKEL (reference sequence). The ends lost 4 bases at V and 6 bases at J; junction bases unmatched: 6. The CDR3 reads CASSPVRLAGGNEQFF. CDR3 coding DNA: TGTGCCAGCAGCCCAGTACGACTAGCGGGAGGCAATGAGCAGTTCTTC.

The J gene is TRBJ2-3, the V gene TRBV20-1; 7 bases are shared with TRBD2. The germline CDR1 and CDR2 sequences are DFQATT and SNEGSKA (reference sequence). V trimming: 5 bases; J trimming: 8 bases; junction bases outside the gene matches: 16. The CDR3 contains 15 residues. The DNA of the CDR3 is TGCAGTGCTGAAGAGATAGCGGGTGGGCAGGGTACGCAGTATTTT. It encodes CSAEEIAGGQGTQYF.

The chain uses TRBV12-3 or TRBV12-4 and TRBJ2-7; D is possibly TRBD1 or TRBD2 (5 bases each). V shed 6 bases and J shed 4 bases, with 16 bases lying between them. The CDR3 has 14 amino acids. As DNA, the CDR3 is TGTGCCAGCAGCCTCCCGGGACGGAGATACGAGCAGTACTTC. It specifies CASSLPGRRYEQYF.

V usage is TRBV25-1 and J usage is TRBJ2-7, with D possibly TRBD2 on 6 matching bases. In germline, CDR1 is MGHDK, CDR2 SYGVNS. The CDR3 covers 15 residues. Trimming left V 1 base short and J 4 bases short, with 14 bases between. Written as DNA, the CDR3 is TGTGCCAGCAGTGAATTGGAGGGTATAGGTTACGAGCAGTACTTC. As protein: CASSELEGIGYEQYF.

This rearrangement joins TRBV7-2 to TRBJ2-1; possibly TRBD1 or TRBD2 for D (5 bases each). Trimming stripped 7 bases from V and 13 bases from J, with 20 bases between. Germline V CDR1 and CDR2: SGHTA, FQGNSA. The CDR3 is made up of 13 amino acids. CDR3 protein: CASTRELRETQFF. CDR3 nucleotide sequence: TGTGCCAGCACCAGGGAATTAAGGGAGACCCAGTTCTTC.

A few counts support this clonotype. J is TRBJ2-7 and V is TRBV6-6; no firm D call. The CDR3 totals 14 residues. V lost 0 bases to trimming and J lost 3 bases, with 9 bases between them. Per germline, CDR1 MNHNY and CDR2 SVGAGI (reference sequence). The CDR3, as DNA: TGTGCCAGCAGTTACTCGCGTCAGCTCTACGAGCAGTACTTC. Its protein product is CASSYSRQLYEQYF.

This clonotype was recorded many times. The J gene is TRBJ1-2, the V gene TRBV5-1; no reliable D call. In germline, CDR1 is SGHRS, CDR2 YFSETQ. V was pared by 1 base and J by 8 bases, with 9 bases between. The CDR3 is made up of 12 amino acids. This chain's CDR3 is CASSLQGEGYTF. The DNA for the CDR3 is TGCGCCAGCAGCTTGCAAGGTGAGGGCTACACCTTC.

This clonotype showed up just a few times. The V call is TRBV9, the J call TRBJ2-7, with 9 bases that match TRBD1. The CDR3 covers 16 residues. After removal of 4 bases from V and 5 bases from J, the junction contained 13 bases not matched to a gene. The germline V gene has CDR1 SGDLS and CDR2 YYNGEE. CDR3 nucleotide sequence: TGTGCCAGCAGCAGCCCCCCGGGACAGGGTAGCAACGAGCAGTACTTC. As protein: CASSSPPGQGSNEQYF.

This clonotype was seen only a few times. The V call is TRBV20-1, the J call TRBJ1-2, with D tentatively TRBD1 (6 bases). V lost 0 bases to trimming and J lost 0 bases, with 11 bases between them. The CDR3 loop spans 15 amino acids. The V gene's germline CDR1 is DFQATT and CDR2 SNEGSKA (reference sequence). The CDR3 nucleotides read TGCAGTGCTAGAGATAGCAGGGGCTCTAACTATGGCTACACCTTC. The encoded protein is CSARDSRGSNYGYTF.

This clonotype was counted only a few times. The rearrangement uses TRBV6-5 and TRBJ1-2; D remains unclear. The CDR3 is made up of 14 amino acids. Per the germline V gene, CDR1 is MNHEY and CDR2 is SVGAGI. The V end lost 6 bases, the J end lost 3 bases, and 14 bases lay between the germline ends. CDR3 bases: TGTGCCAGCAGGCCCGTAACGGCCGACTATGGCTACACCTTC. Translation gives CASRPVTADYGYTF.

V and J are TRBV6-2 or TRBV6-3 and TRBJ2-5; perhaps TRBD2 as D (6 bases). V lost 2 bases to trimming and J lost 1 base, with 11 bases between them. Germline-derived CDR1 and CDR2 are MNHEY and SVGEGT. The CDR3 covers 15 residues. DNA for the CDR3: TGTGCCAGCAGTTACAACGCGGGGACCCAAGAGACCCAGTACTTC. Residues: CASSYNAGTQETQYF.

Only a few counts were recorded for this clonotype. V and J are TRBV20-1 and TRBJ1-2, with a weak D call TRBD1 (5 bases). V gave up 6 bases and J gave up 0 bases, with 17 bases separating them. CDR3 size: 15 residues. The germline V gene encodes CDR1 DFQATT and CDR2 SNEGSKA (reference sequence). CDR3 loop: CSADTRGGTNYGYTF. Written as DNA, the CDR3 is TGCAGTGCCGACACCCGGGGCGGTACTAACTATGGCTACACCTTC.

In DNA form, the CDR3 reads TGTGCCAGCAGTTACTCGGCGGGACCCGAGCAGTACTTC. It specifies CASSYSAGPEQYF. V and J are TRBV6-2 or TRBV6-3 and TRBJ2-1, with D perhaps TRBD2 (6 bases). The J call may be in error: the DNA end matches TRBJ2-7 better. There are 13 residues in the CDR3. CDR1 MNHEY and CDR2 SVGEGT come from the germline V gene.

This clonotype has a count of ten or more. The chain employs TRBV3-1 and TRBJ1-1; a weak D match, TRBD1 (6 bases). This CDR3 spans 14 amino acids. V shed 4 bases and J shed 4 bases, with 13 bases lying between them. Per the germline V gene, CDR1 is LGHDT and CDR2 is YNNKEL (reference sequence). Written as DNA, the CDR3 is TGTGCCAGCAGCCCGGGGGCTGTGTCCACTGAAGCTTTCTTT. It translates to CASSPGAVSTEAFF.

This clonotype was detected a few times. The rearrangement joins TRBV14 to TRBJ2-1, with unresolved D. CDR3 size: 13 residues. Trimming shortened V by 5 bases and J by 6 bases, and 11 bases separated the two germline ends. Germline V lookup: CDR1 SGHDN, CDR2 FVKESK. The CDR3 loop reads CASSVARSNEQFF. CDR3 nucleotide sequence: TGTGCCAGCAGCGTAGCTAGAAGCAATGAGCAGTTCTTC.

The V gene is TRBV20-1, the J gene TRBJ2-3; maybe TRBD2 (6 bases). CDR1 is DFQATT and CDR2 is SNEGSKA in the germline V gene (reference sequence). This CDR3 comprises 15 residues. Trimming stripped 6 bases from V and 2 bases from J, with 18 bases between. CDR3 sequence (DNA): TGCAGTGCGAATCGCCCTAGCGCCGTCACAGATACGCAGTATTTT. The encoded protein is CSANRPSAVTDTQYF.

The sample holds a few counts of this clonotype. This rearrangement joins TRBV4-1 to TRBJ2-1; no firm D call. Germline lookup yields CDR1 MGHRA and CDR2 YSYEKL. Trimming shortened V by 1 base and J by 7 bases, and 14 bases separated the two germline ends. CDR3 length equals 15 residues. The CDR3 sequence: CASSQVGRGKNEQFF. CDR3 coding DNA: TGCGCCAGCAGCCAAGTAGGGCGAGGTAAGAATGAGCAGTTCTTC.

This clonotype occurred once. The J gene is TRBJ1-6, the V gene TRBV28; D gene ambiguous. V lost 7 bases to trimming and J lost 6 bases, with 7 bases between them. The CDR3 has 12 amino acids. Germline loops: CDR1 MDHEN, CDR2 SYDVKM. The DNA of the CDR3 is TGTGCCAGCAATCAGCCTAATTCACCCCTCCACTTT. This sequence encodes CASNQPNSPLHF.

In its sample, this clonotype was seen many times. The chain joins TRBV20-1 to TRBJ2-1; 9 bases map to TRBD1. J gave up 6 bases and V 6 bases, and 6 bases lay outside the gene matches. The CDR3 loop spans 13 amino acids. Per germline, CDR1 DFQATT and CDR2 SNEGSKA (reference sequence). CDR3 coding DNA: TGCAGTGCCCACCCGGACAGGGGCAATGAGCAGTTCTTC. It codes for CSAHPDRGNEQFF.